The 24 T cell receptor beta chains below all came from one sample that was sequenced in a study of T cells after yellow fever vaccination. TCRdb analysed the 5' RACE reads with MiXCR anew, one entry per CDR3 protein. The sample comprises 400,000 to 450,000 distinct CDR3 sequences, about 17% of which are singletons, and around 17% rests with the top ten. The sample was PBMCs, taken before the yellow fever booster vaccination. These receptors originate from a man aged 18 to 30 who received the YFV17D yellow fever vaccine.

This clonotype turned up a few times. The chain employs TRBV20-1 and TRBJ2-7, with a possible D match to TRBD1 (6 bases). Trimming shortened V by 3 bases and J by 0 bases, and 9 bases separated the two germline ends. The germline V gene encodes CDR1 DFQATT and CDR2 SNEGSKA (reference sequence). This CDR3 has 13 amino acids. Here the CDR3 DNA reads TGCAGTGCTAGCGGGACACTCTCCTACGAGCAGTACTTC. This sequence encodes CSASGTLSYEQYF.

This chain connects TRBV7-2 to TRBJ1-3; D not certain. This CDR3 contains 12 residues. Germline V gene lookup returns CDR1 SGHTA and CDR2 FQGNSA. V lost 5 bases, J lost 11 bases, and 13 bases lay in between. The CDR3 loop is CASSTTRTSIYF. Written as DNA, the CDR3 is TGTGCCAGCAGCACCACCCGCACATCCATATATTTT.

Concerning this clonotype itself: The junction departs from the called germline gene at one end, perhaps through a read error. This chain links TRBV27 with TRBJ2-3, with 7 bases matching TRBD2. Germline values: CDR1 MNHEY, CDR2 SMNVEV (reference sequence). The CDR3 contains 15 residues. The CDR3 bases are TGTGCCAGCAGATTATGGGGGGGGGTTGCAGATACGCAGTATTTT. Translated, it gives CASRLWGGVADTQYF.

This clonotype showed up just a few times. V is TRBV3-1 and J is TRBJ1-2, with D unclear. This CDR3 comprises 12 residues. Trimming shortened V by 1 base and J by 6 bases, and 6 bases separated the two germline ends. Germline values: CDR1 LGHDT, CDR2 YNNKEL (reference sequence). CDR3 residues: CASSQGDHGYTF. In DNA form, the CDR3 reads TGTGCCAGCAGCCAAGGGGATCATGGCTACACCTTC.

The rearrangement uses TRBV12-3 or TRBV12-4 and TRBJ1-5, with no clear D. The V end was cut by 7 bases, the J end by 6 bases, with 13 bases between. This CDR3 is built from 13 residues. Here the CDR3 DNA reads TGTGCCAGCAAGGCGGATGTCGGTCAGCCCCAGCATTTT. Residues: CASKADVGQPQHF.

The sample holds a few counts of this clonotype. The chain has TRBV6-2 or TRBV6-3 and TRBJ2-7; 10 bases agree with TRBD2. The CDR3 spans 14 residues. V lost 10 bases and J lost 7; bases outside the gene matches: 13. Germline assignment: CDR1 MNHEY and CDR2 SVGEGT. The DNA for the CDR3 is TGTGCCATCAAATCCACTAGCGGGGCCTCGGAGCAGTACTTC. Residues: CAIKSTSGASEQYF.

V usage is TRBV12-3 or TRBV12-4 and J usage is TRBJ1-3, with no clear D. V gave up 10 bases and J gave up 0 bases, with 16 bases separating them. The CDR3 covers 15 residues. For the CDR3, the DNA is TGTGCCACTGGACTAAGTGGCGGCTCTGGAAACACCATATATTTT. It yields the protein CATGLSGGSGNTIYF.

In its sample, this clonotype was seen a few times. The chain joins TRBV7-8 to TRBJ2-7; 9 positions agree with TRBD1. V dropped 1 base and J dropped 3; count of bases not matched to a gene: 4. Germline CDR1 and CDR2: SGHVS and FQNEAQ. This CDR3 has 15 amino acids. This CDR3 is CASSLDGTGLYEQYF. The CDR3 DNA is TGTGCCAGCAGCTTAGACGGGACAGGGCTCTACGAGCAGTACTTC.

This rearrangement joins TRBV19 to TRBJ2-3, with 9 bases lining up with TRBD1. CDR1 is LNHDA, CDR2 SQIVND, per germline (reference sequence). Trimming at V came to 5 bases and at J to 3 bases, leaving 6 bases not matched to a gene. CDR3 size: 15 residues. CDR3: CASSLDRGFTDTQYF. DNA of the CDR3: TGTGCCAGTAGTCTCGACAGGGGGTTTACAGATACGCAGTATTTT.

The chain is built from TRBV7-9 and TRBJ1-2; D possibly corresponds to TRBD1 (5 bases). Deletions cut 9 bases from V and 12 bases from J, with 17 bases between. The CDR3 is 11 residues long. Germline V gives CDR1 SEHNR, CDR2 FQNEAQ (reference sequence). The CDR3 DNA reads as TGTGCCAGTGGGACCCAGGTCGGGAACACCTTC. It encodes CASGTQVGNTF.

The chain recombines TRBV2 with TRBJ2-2; D not certain. Germline assignment: CDR1 SNHLY and CDR2 FYNNEI. The length of the CDR3 is 14 residues. Trimming cost V 4 bases and J 4 bases, with 10 bases left between them. The chain's CDR3 is CASSVELFTGELFF. The CDR3 region has the DNA TGTGCCAGCAGTGTGGAGCTGTTCACCGGGGAGCTGTTTTTT.

The chain links TRBV7-6 to TRBJ1-4; D is undetermined. This CDR3 has 18 residues. The germline gives CDR1 SGHVS, CDR2 FNYEAQ. The ends were cut back, 4 bases at V and 1 base at J, with 19 bases in the middle. In nucleotides, the CDR3 is TGTGCCAGCAGCTCCGTCCCAGCCGGGATCCAAACTAATGAAAAACTGTTTTTT. It codes for CASSSVPAGIQTNEKLFF.

This clonotype came up a few times. The junction departs from the called germline gene at one end, perhaps through a read error. The gene calls are TRBV29-1 and TRBJ2-6, with a tentative D call TRBD1 (6 bases). The CDR3 is 17 amino acids. CDR1 and CDR2 (germline): SQVTM, ANQGSEA. Here the CDR3 reads CSVEAGTTTSGANVLTF. For the CDR3, the DNA is TGCAGCGTGGAAGCCGGGACAACTACCTCTGGGGCCAACGTCCTGACTTTC.

The J gene is TRBJ1-4, the V gene TRBV18; the D is unclear. Germline values: CDR1 KGHSH, CDR2 LQKENI. The CDR3 sequence is 13 residues long. With 5 bases removed from V and 2 bases from J, the gap between germline ends came to 6 bases. The CDR3 DNA sequence: TGTGCCAGCTCAGTTGGGACTAATGAAAAACTGTTTTTT. Translated, it gives CASSVGTNEKLFF.

In regard to this clonotype: The junction shows a germline mismatch at one end, possibly a read error. The chain is built from TRBV7-8 and TRBJ2-2; D ambiguous. The CDR3 runs 15 residues. CDR1 and CDR2 (germline): SGHVS, FQNEAQ. CDR3 amino acids: CATSLSRLNTGELFF. Here the CDR3 DNA reads TGTGCCACCAGCTTGAGCCGATTGAACACCGGGGAGCTGTTTTTT.

A few counts support this clonotype. The J gene is TRBJ2-1, the V gene TRBV28; D may correspond to TRBD1 or TRBD2 (7 bases each). CDR3 size: 14 residues. Per the germline V gene, CDR1 is MDHEN and CDR2 is SYDVKM. V was pared by 7 bases and J by 2 bases, with 12 bases between. The CDR3 loop is CASTGGGAYNEQFF. The CDR3 region has the DNA TGTGCCAGCACAGGGGGGGGGGCCTACAATGAGCAGTTCTTC.

The chain has TRBV5-1 and TRBJ1-1, with D hard to call. Germline CDR1 and CDR2: SGHRS and YFSETQ. The V gene lost 6 bases and the J gene lost 6 bases, with 9 bases spanning the gap. This CDR3 spans 11 amino acids. In nucleotides, the CDR3 is TGCGCCAGCATCAAGGGAGCTGAAGCTTTCTTT. It yields the protein CASIKGAEAFF.

This chain joins TRBV7-6 and TRBJ2-4; D is unresolved. The CDR3 is made up of 16 amino acids. The germline CDR1 and CDR2 sequences are SGHVS and FNYEAQ. V lost 5 bases and J 7 bases, leaving 21 bases between the germline ends. The chain's CDR3 is CASSDTSGLVGNIQYF. The CDR3 nucleotides are TGTGCCAGCAGCGACACCTCCGGGCTGGTGGGGAACATTCAGTACTTC. The entire variable domain, with the rest obtained from reference TRBV7-6 and TRBJ2-4, is as follows: GAGVSQSPRYKVTKRGQDVALRCDPISGHVSLYWYRQALGQGPEFLTYFNYEAQQDKSGLPNDRFSAERPEGSISTLTIQRTEQRDSAMYRCASSDTSGLVGNIQYFGAGTRLSVL.

This chain connects TRBV2 to TRBJ1-1, with D uncertain. Trimming removed 1 base at V and 3 bases at J, with 6 bases between. This CDR3 region has 13 residues. From germline, CDR1 is SNHLY and CDR2 FYNNEI. The CDR3 reads CASSEDGDTEAFF. DNA for the CDR3: TGTGCCAGCAGTGAAGACGGGGACACTGAAGCTTTCTTT. Variable domain in full (rest from reference TRBV2 and TRBJ1-1): EPEVTQTPSHQVTQMGQEVILRCVPISNHLYFYWYRQILGQKVEFLVSFYNNEISEKSEIFDDQFSVERPDGSNFTLKIRSTKLEDSAMYFCASSEDGDTEAFFGQGTRLTVV.

This clonotype was seen only a few times. The chain joins TRBV7-2 to TRBJ2-7; 7 bases are shared with TRBD2. Per germline, CDR1 SGHTA and CDR2 FQGNSA. The CDR3 is 14 amino acids. The junction had 5 bases not matched to a gene; V was cut back by 3 bases and J by 3 bases. The CDR3: CASSFNSGVYEQYF. CDR3 in DNA: TGTGCCAGCAGCTTCAACAGCGGGGTCTACGAGCAGTACTTC.

This clonotype has a handful of counts. The chain couples TRBV6-2 or TRBV6-3 to TRBJ1-1, with D hard to call. Germline CDR1 and CDR2: MNHEY and SVGEGT. The CDR3 has 13 residues. Trimming took off 2 bases at V and 9 bases at J, with 13 bases between the two ends. CDR3 bases: TGTGCCAGCAGTTACGGGCCACCCTGGAAAGCTTTCTTT. Protein: CASSYGPPWKAFF.

The J gene is TRBJ2-7, the V gene TRBV28; D gene uncertain. The CDR3 consists of 13 residues. CDR1 is MDHEN, CDR2 SYDVKM, per germline. Between the trimmed V and J ends, which lost 10 bases and 2 bases, there was a span of 15 bases. CDR3 sequence reads: CATRSLAPYEQYV. CDR3 sequence (DNA): TGTGCCACCAGATCCTTGGCACCCTACGAGCAGTACGTC.

The CDR3 loop is CASTGLAGNTQYF. CDR3 sequence (DNA): TGTGCCAGCACGGGACTAGCGGGCAATACGCAGTATTTT. The rearrangement links TRBV6-5 to TRBJ2-3; 12 bases align to TRBD2. The ends lost 7 bases at V and 7 bases at J; junction bases unmatched: 3. CDR1 and CDR2 (germline): MNHEY, SVGAGI. The CDR3 consists of 13 residues.

In its sample, this clonotype was seen a few times. The chain carries TRBV6-1 and TRBJ2-6, with a tentative D call TRBD1 (5 bases). The V end lost 4 bases, the J end lost 2 bases, and 9 bases lay between the germline ends. The germline gives CDR1 MNHNS, CDR2 SASEGT. The CDR3 runs 15 residues. As DNA, the CDR3 is TGTGCCAGCAGTGCAAGGGGAACTGGGGCCAACGTCCTGACTTTC. Its protein is CASSARGTGANVLTF.